The present entry profiles one TCR beta chain with its context. This sample was included in a study of T cell responses to AZD1222 COVID-19 vaccine. The data were produced by immunoSEQ multiplex PCR, yet TCRdb's version contains in-frame clones alone and is incomplete. The repertoire consists of about 110,000 clones, with approximately 90% occurring once and the leading ten covering roughly 3.2%. Germline V gives CDR1 LNHDA, CDR2 SQIVND (reference sequence). CDR3 size: 12 residues. V lost 1 base and J 5 bases, leaving 3 bases between the germline ends. The receptor was derived from an adult in good health. The sequencing here drew on peripheral blood, taken on day 0 of AZD1222 vaccination. The rearrangement joins TRBV19 to TRBJ2-4; D remains unclear. CDR3 sequence (DNA): TGTGCCAGTAGTATAGGGCAAAACATTCAGTACTTC. This sequence encodes CASSIGQNIQYF. Together with reference TRBV19 and TRBJ2-4, the CDR3 gives the full variable domain: DGGITQSPKYLFRKEGQNVTLSCEQNLNHDAMYWYRQDPGQGLRLIYYSQIVNDFQKGDIAEGYSVSREKKESFPLTVTSAQKNPTAFYLCASSIGQNIQYFGAGTRLSVL.